This T cell receptor beta chain was profiled in a study of T cells in Graves' hyperthyroidism and ophthalmopathy. What was amplified from RNA transcripts were TCR beta CDR3 regions. The TCR CDR3 was amplified in a first-round RT-PCR using the HTBI primer set. TCRdb independently ran MiXCR on the multiplex PCR reads; one entry per CDR3 protein. In the table there are about 96,000 distinct CDR3 sequences, 51% of which are singletons. The V gene's germline CDR1 is DFQATT and CDR2 SNEGSKA (reference sequence). This CDR3 has 13 residues. V gave up 3 bases and J gave up 1 base, with 9 bases separating them. In its sample, this clonotype was seen many times.

The TCR comes from a woman aged 40 to 50 with Graves' hyperthyroidism. This chain links TRBV20-1 with TRBJ1-1, with unresolved D. The material sequenced was blood. CDR3 coding DNA: TGCAGTGCTAGTCCCTGGGGGAACACTGAAGCTTTCTTT. Translation gives CSASPWGNTEAFF.